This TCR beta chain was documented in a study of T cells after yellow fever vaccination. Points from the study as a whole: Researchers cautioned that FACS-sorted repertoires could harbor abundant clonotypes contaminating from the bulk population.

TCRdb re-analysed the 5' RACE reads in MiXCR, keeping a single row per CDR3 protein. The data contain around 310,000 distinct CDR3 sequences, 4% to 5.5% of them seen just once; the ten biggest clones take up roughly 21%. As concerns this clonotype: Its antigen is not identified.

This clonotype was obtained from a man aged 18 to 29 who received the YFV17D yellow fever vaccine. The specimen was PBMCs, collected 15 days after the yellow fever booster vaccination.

This CDR3 reads CASSPDSGGGNTIYF. CDR3 DNA: TGCGCCAGCAGCCCGGACTCGGGGGGAGGAAACACCATATATTTT. The rearrangement joins TRBV5-1 to TRBJ1-3; TRBD1 might be the D (5 bases). Germline V gives CDR1 SGHRS, CDR2 YFSETQ. The CDR3 is 15 residues long. Trimming left V 4 bases short and J 4 bases short, with 15 bases between.